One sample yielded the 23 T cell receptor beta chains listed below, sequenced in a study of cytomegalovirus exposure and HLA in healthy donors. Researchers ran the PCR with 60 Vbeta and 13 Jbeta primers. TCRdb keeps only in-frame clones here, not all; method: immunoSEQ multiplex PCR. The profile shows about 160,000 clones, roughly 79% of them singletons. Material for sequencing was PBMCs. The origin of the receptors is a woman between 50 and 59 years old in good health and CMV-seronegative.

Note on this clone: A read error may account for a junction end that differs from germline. This CDR3 is CASSSGGSTDTQCF. The CDR3 nucleotides read TGTGCCAGCAGTAGCGGGGGTAGCACAGATACGCAGTGTTTT. The chain has TRBV5-4 and TRBJ2-3; 9 bases map to TRBD2. Germline lookup yields CDR1 SGHNT and CDR2 YYREEE (reference sequence). CDR3 length equals 14 residues.

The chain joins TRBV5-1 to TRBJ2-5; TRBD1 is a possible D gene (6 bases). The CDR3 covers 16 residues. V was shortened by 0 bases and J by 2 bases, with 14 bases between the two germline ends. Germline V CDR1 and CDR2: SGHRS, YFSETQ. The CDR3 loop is CASSLAQGLGQETQYF. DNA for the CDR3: TGCGCCAGCAGCTTGGCACAGGGCCTGGGGCAAGAGACCCAGTACTTC.

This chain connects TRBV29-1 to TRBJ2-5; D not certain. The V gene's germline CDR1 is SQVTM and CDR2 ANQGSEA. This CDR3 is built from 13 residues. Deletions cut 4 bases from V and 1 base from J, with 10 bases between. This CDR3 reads CSVATAIQETQYF. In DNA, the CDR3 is TGCAGCGTTGCCACAGCAATCCAAGAGACCCAGTACTTC.

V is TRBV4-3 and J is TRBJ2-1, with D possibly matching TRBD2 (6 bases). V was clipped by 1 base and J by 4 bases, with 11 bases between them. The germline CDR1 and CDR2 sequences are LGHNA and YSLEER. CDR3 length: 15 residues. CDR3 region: CASSQVRGSYNEQFF. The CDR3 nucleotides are TGCGCCAGCAGCCAAGTTCGGGGGAGTTACAATGAGCAGTTCTTC.

In nucleotides, the CDR3 is TGTGCCAGCTCAAGGGGAAATCTTAATGAAAAACTGTTTTTT. It codes for CASSRGNLNEKLFF. The chain is built from TRBV18 and TRBJ1-4; a weak D match, TRBD1 (5 bases). CDR3 length equals 14 residues. CDR1 is KGHSH, CDR2 LQKENI, per germline. Trimming removed 5 bases from V and 4 bases from J, with 11 bases in between. The variable domain in full, completed from reference TRBV18 and TRBJ1-4, reads NAGVMQNPRHLVRRRGQEARLRCSPMKGHSHVYWYRQLPEEGLKFMVYLQKENIIDESGMPKERFSAEFPKEGPSILRIQQVVRGDSAAYFCASSRGNLNEKLFFGSGTQLSVL.

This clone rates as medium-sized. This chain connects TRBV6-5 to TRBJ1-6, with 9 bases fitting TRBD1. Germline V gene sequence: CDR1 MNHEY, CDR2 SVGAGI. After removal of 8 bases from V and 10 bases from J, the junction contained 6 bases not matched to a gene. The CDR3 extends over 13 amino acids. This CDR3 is CASRTGDMSPLHF. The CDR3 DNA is TGTGCCAGCCGGACAGGGGATATGTCACCCCTCCACTTT.

CDR3 bases: TGCAGCGCCAAGAACGGGGTTGGAACTGAAGCTTTCTTT. Translated: CSAKNGVGTEAFF. The chain uses TRBV29-1 and TRBJ1-1, with unresolved D. The CDR3 covers 13 residues. V shed 7 bases and J shed 5 bases, with 17 bases lying between them. In germline, CDR1 is SQVTM, CDR2 ANQGSEA.

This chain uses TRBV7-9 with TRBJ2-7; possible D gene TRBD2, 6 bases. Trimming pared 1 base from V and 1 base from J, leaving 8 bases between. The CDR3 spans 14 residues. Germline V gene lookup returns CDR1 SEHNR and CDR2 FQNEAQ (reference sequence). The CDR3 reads CASSLGGESYEQYF. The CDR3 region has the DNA TGTGCCAGCAGCTTAGGGGGGGAGTCCTACGAGCAGTACTTC. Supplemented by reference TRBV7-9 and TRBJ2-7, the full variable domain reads DTGVSQNPRHKITKRGQNVTFRCDPISEHNRLYWYRQTLGQGPEFLTYFQNEAQLEKSRLLSDRFSAERPKGSFSTLEIQRTEQGDSAMYLCASSLGGESYEQYFGPGTRLTVT.

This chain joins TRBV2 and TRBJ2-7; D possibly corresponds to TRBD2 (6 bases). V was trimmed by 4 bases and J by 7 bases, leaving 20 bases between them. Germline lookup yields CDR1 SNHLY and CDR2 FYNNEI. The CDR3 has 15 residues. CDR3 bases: TGTGCCAGCAGTGTGCTAGACCCCACTGCGGGAGAGCAGTACTTC. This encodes CASSVLDPTAGEQYF.

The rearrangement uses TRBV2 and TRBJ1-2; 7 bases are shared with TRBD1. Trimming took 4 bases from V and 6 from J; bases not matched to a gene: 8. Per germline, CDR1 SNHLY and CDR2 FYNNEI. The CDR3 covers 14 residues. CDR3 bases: TGTGCCAGCAGTGTTTGGGGCAGGGGGAATGGCTACACCTTC. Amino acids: CASSVWGRGNGYTF.

The CDR3 nucleotides read TGTGCCAGCAGCTTAGCGGGGCTAGGGGAGACCCAGTACTTC. Its translation is CASSLAGLGETQYF. The chain recombines TRBV7-2 with TRBJ2-5, with D tentatively TRBD1 (5 bases). The germline V gene has CDR1 SGHTA and CDR2 FQGNSA. Trimming pared 0 bases from V and 5 bases from J, leaving 10 bases between. The CDR3 spans 14 residues.

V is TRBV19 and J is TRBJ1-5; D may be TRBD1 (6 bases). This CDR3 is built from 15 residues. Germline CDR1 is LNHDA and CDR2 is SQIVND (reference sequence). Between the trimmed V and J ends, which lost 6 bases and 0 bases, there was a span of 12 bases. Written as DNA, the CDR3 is TGTGCCAGTAGAACCACGGACAGTAGCAATCAGCCCCAGCATTTT. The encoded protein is CASRTTDSSNQPQHF.

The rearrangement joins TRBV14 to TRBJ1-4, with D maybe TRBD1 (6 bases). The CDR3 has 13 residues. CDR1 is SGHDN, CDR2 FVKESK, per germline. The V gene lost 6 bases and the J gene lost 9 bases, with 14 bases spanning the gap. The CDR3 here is CASRVSGVKKLFF. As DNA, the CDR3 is TGTGCCAGCAGGGTCTCAGGGGTCAAAAAACTGTTTTTT.

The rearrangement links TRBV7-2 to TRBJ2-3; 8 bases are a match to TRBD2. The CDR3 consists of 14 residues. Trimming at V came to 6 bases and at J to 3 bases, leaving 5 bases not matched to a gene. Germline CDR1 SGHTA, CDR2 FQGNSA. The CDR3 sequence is CASRKLAETDTQYF. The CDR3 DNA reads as TGTGCCAGCAGGAAACTAGCGGAGACAGATACGCAGTATTTT.

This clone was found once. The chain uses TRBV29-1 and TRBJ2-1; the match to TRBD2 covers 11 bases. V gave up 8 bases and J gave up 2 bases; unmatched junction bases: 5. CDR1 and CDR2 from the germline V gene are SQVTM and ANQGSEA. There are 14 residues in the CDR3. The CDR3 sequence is CSHSGRATYNEQFF. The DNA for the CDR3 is TGCAGCCATAGCGGGAGGGCCACCTACAATGAGCAGTTCTTC.

CDR3 DNA: TGTGCCAGCAGCCAAGAGGGACTAGCGGGGGAGAGGGAGACCCAGTACTTC. Amino acids: CASSQEGLAGERETQYF. This chain connects TRBV14 to TRBJ2-5; 14 nucleotides align to TRBD2. Germline assignment: CDR1 SGHDN and CDR2 FVKESK. V gave up 0 bases and J gave up 5 bases; unmatched junction bases: 5. The CDR3 spans 17 residues.

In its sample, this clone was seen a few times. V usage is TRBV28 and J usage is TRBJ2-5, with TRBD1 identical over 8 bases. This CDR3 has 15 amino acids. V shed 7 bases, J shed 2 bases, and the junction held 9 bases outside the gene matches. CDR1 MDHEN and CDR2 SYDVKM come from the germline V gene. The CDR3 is CASKPRDRTQETQYF. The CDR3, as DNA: TGTGCCAGCAAGCCCAGGGACAGGACACAAGAGACCCAGTACTTC.

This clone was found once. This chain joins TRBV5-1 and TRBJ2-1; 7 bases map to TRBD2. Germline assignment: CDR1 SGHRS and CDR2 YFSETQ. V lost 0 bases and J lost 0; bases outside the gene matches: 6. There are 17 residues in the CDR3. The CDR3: CASSLELASSSYNEQFF. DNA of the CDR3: TGCGCCAGCAGCTTGGAACTAGCGAGTTCCTCCTACAATGAGCAGTTCTTC.

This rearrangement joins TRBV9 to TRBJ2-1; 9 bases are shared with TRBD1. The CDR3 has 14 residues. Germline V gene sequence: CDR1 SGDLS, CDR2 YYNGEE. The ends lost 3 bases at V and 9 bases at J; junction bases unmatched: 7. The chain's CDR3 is CASSAGQGGGEQFF. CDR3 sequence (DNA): TGTGCCAGCAGCGCGGGACAGGGAGGGGGTGAGCAGTTCTTC.

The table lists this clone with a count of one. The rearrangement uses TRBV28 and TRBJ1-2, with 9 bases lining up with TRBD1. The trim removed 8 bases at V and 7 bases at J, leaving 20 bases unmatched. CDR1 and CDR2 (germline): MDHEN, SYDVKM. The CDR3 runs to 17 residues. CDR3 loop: CASRLPGQGKTLGGYTF. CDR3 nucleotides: TGTGCCAGCCGTCTACCGGGACAGGGCAAAACCTTGGGTGGCTACACCTTC.

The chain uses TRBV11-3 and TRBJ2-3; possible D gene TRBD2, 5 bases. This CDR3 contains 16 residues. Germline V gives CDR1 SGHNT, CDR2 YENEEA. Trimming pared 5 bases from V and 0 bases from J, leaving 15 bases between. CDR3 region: CASSQRRQTSTDTQYF. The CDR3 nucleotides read TGTGCCAGCAGCCAGCGGCGGCAGACTAGCACAGATACGCAGTATTTT.

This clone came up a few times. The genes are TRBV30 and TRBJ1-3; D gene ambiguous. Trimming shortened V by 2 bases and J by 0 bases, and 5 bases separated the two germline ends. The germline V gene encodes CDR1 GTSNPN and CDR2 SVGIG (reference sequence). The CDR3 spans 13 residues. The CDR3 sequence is CAWSTTSGNTIYF. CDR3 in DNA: TGTGCCTGGAGTACAACCTCTGGAAACACCATATATTTT.

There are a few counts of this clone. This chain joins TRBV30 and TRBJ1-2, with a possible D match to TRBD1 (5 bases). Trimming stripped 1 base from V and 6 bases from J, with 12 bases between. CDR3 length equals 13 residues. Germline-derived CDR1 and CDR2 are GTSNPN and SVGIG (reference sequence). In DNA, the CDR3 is TGTGCCTGGAGTGCGGCAGGGAATAATGGCTACACCTTC. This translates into CAWSAAGNNGYTF.